The 2 T cell receptor beta chains below come from one sample, sequenced in a study of identical twins. TCRdb re-called the 5' RACE reads with MiXCR, one entry per CDR3 protein. The data contain around 690,000 distinct CDR3 sequences, about 20% of them singletons. This same sample was also taken into another study, of T cells expressing NK-cell markers.

Sequencing input: PBMCs. The receptors come from a woman aged 18-29 years in good health.

The chain couples TRBV5-6 to TRBJ2-3; no firm D call. The V gene's germline CDR1 is SGHDT and CDR2 YYEEEE. The CDR3 spans 17 residues. Trimming cost V 1 base and J 0 bases, with 15 bases left between them. CDR3 DNA sequence: TGTGCCAGCAGCTTGTTTAATCTCCTCGATAGCACAGATACGCAGTATTTT. Translating gives CASSLFNLLDSTDTQYF.

The chain joins TRBV12-3 or TRBV12-4 to TRBJ2-2, with D perhaps TRBD1 (6 bases). The CDR3 spans 15 residues. Trimming removed 3 bases at V and 3 bases at J, with 11 bases between. CDR3 DNA sequence: TGTGCCAGCAGTTTCCGGGACATGGACACCGGGGAGCTGTTTTTT. Its protein is CASSFRDMDTGELFF.